The next 22 T cell receptor beta chains were all read from a single sample in a study of somatic mutations in cytotoxic T cells in rheumatoid arthritis (dated by TCRdb to about 2017). Libraries were prepared through the immunoSEQ multiplex PCR assay. This is the immuneACCESS table as TCRdb keeps it, with only in-frame sequences that have V and J called. A part of the clones is gone; compared with another copy, unresolved V genes explain less than half, and the rest is unexplained. This sample is represented by 15,000 to 20,000 clones; 65% to 85% of them were singletons. Roughly 10% of the sample goes to the ten largest clones. Sequenced sample: CD8+ T cells sorted from blood. The receptor source for this set is an adult with rheumatoid arthritis.

This chain joins TRBV30 and TRBJ1-1, with unresolved D. CDR1 GTSNPN and CDR2 SVGIG come from the germline V gene (reference sequence). V was cut by 0 bases and J by 6 bases, with 8 bases left in between. The CDR3 runs 12 residues. The CDR3 protein is CAWSVQGPEAFF. The CDR3 DNA is TGTGCCTGGAGTGTACAAGGACCTGAAGCTTTCTTT.

The rearrangement uses TRBV11-3 and TRBJ2-1, with unresolved D. Trimming shortened V by 5 bases and J by 3 bases, and 11 bases separated the two germline ends. The CDR3 spans 14 residues. Germline V gene lookup returns CDR1 SGHNT and CDR2 YENEEA. CDR3: CASSLRLGYNEQFF. The DNA of the CDR3 is TGTGCCAGCAGCCTGAGATTGGGCTACAATGAGCAGTTCTTC.

The CDR3 sequence is CASSRPEAGTGADTQYF. CDR3 nucleotide sequence: TGCGCCAGCAGTCGACCCGAGGCCGGGACAGGGGCAGATACGCAGTATTTT. This rearrangement joins TRBV23-1 to TRBJ2-3; 10 positions agree with TRBD1. TRBV23-1 is annotated as an ORF whose role is uncertain. V lost 4 bases to trimming and J lost 4 bases; unmatched junction nucleotides: 11. This CDR3 comprises 17 residues.

The chain recombines TRBV27 with TRBJ2-2; 7 nucleotides line up with TRBD1. With V trimmed by 9 bases and J by 5 bases, 9 bases remained unmatched. Germline V gives CDR1 MNHEY, CDR2 SMNVEV (reference sequence). The CDR3 length is 14 residues. The CDR3 sequence is CASRQGGSTGELFF. Written as DNA, the CDR3 is TGTGCCAGTCGACAGGGCGGTTCGACCGGGGAGCTGTTTTTT.

The gene calls are TRBV28 and TRBJ1-1; 11 bases are shared with TRBD1. J was trimmed by 5 bases and V by 10 bases; bases with no gene match: 9. Germline CDR1 MDHEN, CDR2 SYDVKM. The CDR3 contains 14 residues. The CDR3 loop reads CATLARDRGTEAFF. For the CDR3, the DNA is TGTGCCACTCTTGCCCGGGACAGGGGGACTGAAGCTTTCTTT.

This clone was seen more than once but under ten times. The rearrangement uses TRBV6-6 and TRBJ2-1; 11 bases fit TRBD2. CDR1 MNHNY and CDR2 SVGAGI come from the germline V gene (reference sequence). The ends lost 5 bases at V and 10 bases at J; junction bases unmatched: 7. This CDR3 region has 14 residues. CDR3 loop: CASSVSGGASEQFF. The CDR3 DNA is TGTGCCAGCAGTGTTAGCGGGGGGGCATCGGAGCAGTTCTTC.

The rearrangement joins TRBV19 to TRBJ2-2; D tentatively fits TRBD1 or TRBD2 (5 bases each). The germline V and J ends were trimmed by 0 bases and 9 bases, with 17 bases remaining between them. Germline CDR1 is LNHDA and CDR2 is SQIVND (reference sequence). There are 16 residues in the CDR3. CDR3 DNA: TGTGCCAGTAGTATAGACCCGCCTAGCTTGGGGCGGGAGCTGTTTTTT. Its translation is CASSIDPPSLGRELFF.

V and J are TRBV6-1 and TRBJ1-4; 7 positions match TRBD1. The CDR3 totals 15 residues. The junction had 2 bases not matched to a gene; V was cut back by 1 base and J by 3 bases. Germline CDR1 MNHNS, CDR2 SASEGT. CDR3 bases: TGTGCCAGCAGTGAAGGTACAGGGGCTAATGAAAAACTGTTTTTT. It yields the protein CASSEGTGANEKLFF.

The chain uses TRBV5-5 and TRBJ1-5, with unresolved D. Looked up from germline, CDR1 is SGHKS and CDR2 is YYEKEE (reference sequence). V was clipped by 3 bases and J by 7 bases, with 14 bases between them. The CDR3 spans 14 residues. Written as DNA, the CDR3 is TGTGCCAGCAGCTCTTTCAAACTCGAACAGCCCCAGCATTTT. This gives the protein CASSSFKLEQPQHF.

This chain links TRBV11-2 with TRBJ1-2; a possible D gene is TRBD1 (6 bases). V was clipped by 1 base and J by 0 bases, with 21 bases between them. The CDR3 sequence is 19 residues long. CDR1 is SGHAT and CDR2 is FQNNGV in the germline V gene. The CDR3 is CASSLGRGAGTPTNYGYTF. The CDR3 nucleotides read TGTGCCAGCAGCTTAGGGAGGGGAGCCGGGACACCCACTAACTATGGCTACACCTTC.

The chain is built from TRBV7-9 and TRBJ1-5, with D tentatively TRBD1 (5 bases). The V end was cut by 1 base, the J end by 6 bases, with 10 bases between. The germline CDR1 and CDR2 sequences are SEHNR and FQNEAQ (reference sequence). The CDR3 consists of 14 residues. The DNA of the CDR3 is TGTGCCAGCAGCTTAGGGGGGGGACTTCAGCCCCAGCATTTT. Translating gives CASSLGGGLQPQHF.

V usage is TRBV27 and J usage is TRBJ1-2; D might be TRBD1 (5 bases). V shed 5 bases and J shed 4 bases, with 11 bases lying between them. Germline loops: CDR1 MNHEY, CDR2 SMNVEV (reference sequence). The CDR3 consists of 13 residues. The CDR3 DNA is TGTGCCAGCAGTGATGGGGGGAGCTATGGCTACACCTTC. This gives the protein CASSDGGSYGYTF.

The chain links TRBV23-1 to TRBJ1-5; 8 bases match TRBD1. TRBV23-1 is reported as an ORF; its role is uncertain. After removal of 5 bases from V and 1 base from J, the junction contained 7 bases not matched to a gene. This CDR3 region has 16 residues. DNA of the CDR3: TGCGCCAGCAGTTCCGGGACAGGTGGAAGCAATCAGCCCCAGCATTTT. Translation: CASSSGTGGSNQPQHF.

The chain uses TRBV28 and TRBJ1-5; D call uncertain. This CDR3 has 13 residues. The germline V gene encodes CDR1 MDHEN and CDR2 SYDVKM. V shed 9 bases and J shed 3 bases, with 12 bases lying between them. CDR3 in amino acids: CARDTDFNQPQHF. CDR3 bases: TGTGCCAGAGATACAGACTTCAATCAGCCCCAGCATTTT.

V is TRBV7-9 and J is TRBJ2-7; 8 bases are a match to TRBD2. This CDR3 has 16 residues. Germline V gene data show CDR1 as SEHNR and CDR2 as FQNEAQ (reference sequence). V was pared by 4 bases and J by 2 bases, with 10 bases of the junction left unmatched. DNA of the CDR3: TGTGCCAGCAGCTCCGGGGGGGGTATCCCTCCCTACGAGCAGTACTTC. The encoded protein is CASSSGGGIPPYEQYF. Together with reference TRBV7-9 and TRBJ2-7, the CDR3 gives the full variable domain: DTGVSQNPRHKITKRGQNVTFRCDPISEHNRLYWYRQTLGQGPEFLTYFQNEAQLEKSRLLSDRFSAERPKGSFSTLEIQRTEQGDSAMYLCASSSGGGIPPYEQYFGPGTRLTVT.

The chain has TRBV6-1 and TRBJ1-5; no firm D call. The CDR3 is 17 amino acids. V lost 0 bases and J lost 0, with 12 bases in between. Germline V gene sequence: CDR1 MNHNS, CDR2 SASEGT. The CDR3 DNA reads TGTGCCAGCAGTGAAGCGCTTCGGCGGAATAGCAATCAGCCCCAGCATTTT. This sequence encodes CASSEALRRNSNQPQHF.

The V call is TRBV4-1, the J call TRBJ2-1; D ambiguous. The CDR3 consists of 15 residues. In germline, CDR1 is MGHRA, CDR2 YSYEKL. The V end lost 5 bases, the J end lost 8 bases, and 19 bases lay between the germline ends. Here the CDR3 reads CASSSSPVGGDEQFF. The CDR3 DNA reads as TGCGCCAGCAGCTCCTCCCCTGTAGGTGGCGATGAGCAGTTCTTC.

The chain joins TRBV7-9 to TRBJ2-3, with TRBD2 matching 12 bases. The V segment lost 5 bases and the J segment 2 bases; nucleotides outside the gene matches: 14. CDR3 length equals 19 residues. Per germline, CDR1 SEHNR and CDR2 FQNEAQ (reference sequence). CDR3 in amino acids: CASSPGLAGKFILTDTQYF. The CDR3 bases are TGTGCCAGCAGCCCCGGACTAGCGGGGAAATTTATACTCACAGATACGCAGTATTTT.

This chain uses TRBV19 with TRBJ2-1; D unclear. The germline gives CDR1 LNHDA, CDR2 SQIVND (reference sequence). V dropped 3 bases and J dropped 2 bases, with 5 bases sitting between them. The CDR3 length is 13 residues. The CDR3 DNA is TGTGCCAGTAGTATTACCCCCTACAATGAGCAGTTCTTC. It is translated as CASSITPYNEQFF.

This chain uses TRBV29-1 with TRBJ1-2, with 7 positions matching TRBD1. CDR3 length: 12 residues. Germline loops: CDR1 SQVTM, CDR2 ANQGSEA. V was clipped by 5 bases and J by 10 bases; unmatched bases: 10. The CDR3: CSVHTGTANYTF. CDR3 nucleotides: TGCAGCGTTCATACCGGGACAGCGAACTACACCTTC.

The chain recombines TRBV7-9 with TRBJ2-2, with D possibly matching TRBD1 (6 bases). Trimming removed 5 bases from V and 3 bases from J, with 16 bases in between. CDR3 size: 16 residues. Germline CDR1 reads SEHNR; CDR2 reads FQNEAQ (reference sequence). In DNA form, the CDR3 reads TGTGCCAGCAGCACCCTGGGGACACAAGACACCGGGGAGCTGTTTTTT. Its translation: CASSTLGTQDTGELFF. The variable domain in full, completed from reference TRBV7-9 and TRBJ2-2, reads DTGVSQNPRHKITKRGQNVTFRCDPISEHNRLYWYRQTLGQGPEFLTYFQNEAQLEKSRLLSDRFSAERPKGSFSTLEIQRTEQGDSAMYLCASSTLGTQDTGELFFGEGSRLTVL.

This clone was seen a few times. V is TRBV19 and J is TRBJ1-2, with D tentatively TRBD1 (6 bases). This CDR3 spans 16 amino acids. CDR1 and CDR2 (germline): LNHDA, SQIVND (reference sequence). V was trimmed by 5 bases and J by 0 bases, leaving 16 bases between them. The CDR3 DNA is TGTGCCAGTAGTCCAAAAGGGACACCTACTAACTATGGCTACACCTTC. Translation: CASSPKGTPTNYGYTF.